This T cell receptor beta chain was documented in a study of T cells after yellow fever vaccination. Losses at the gene ends were 4 bases for V and 6 bases for J; bases not matched to a gene: 9. The CDR3 loop spans 15 amino acids. Germline CDR1 is SGHTA and CDR2 is FQGNSA. This clonotype was seen repeatedly, ten times or more. Its antigen is still unknown. Study conclusions and caveats: Abundant clonotypes from the bulk population could have been carried over as contaminants into FACS-sorted repertoires. Most clones from primary vaccination resurfaced after the booster (nearly 97% CD4, approximately 88% CD8). Weaker, the secondary response had a peak occurring faster, on day 5 versus 15.

One entry per CDR3 protein results from TCRdb running MiXCR on the 5' RACE reads. Found here are over 110,000 distinct CDR3 sequences, less than 9.5% of them singletons; the top ten hold roughly 0.73%. The chain has TRBV7-2 and TRBJ2-3; 8 bases agree with TRBD2. This clonotype was sampled from a man aged 25-45 years who received the YFV17D yellow fever vaccine. This sample comprised CD4+ T cells sorted from PBMCs, obtained 5 days after the yellow fever booster vaccination. The CDR3 DNA sequence: TGTGCCAGCAGCTCGGGAGCGGGAGATACCGATACGCAGTATTTT. The encoded protein is CASSSGAGDTDTQYF.